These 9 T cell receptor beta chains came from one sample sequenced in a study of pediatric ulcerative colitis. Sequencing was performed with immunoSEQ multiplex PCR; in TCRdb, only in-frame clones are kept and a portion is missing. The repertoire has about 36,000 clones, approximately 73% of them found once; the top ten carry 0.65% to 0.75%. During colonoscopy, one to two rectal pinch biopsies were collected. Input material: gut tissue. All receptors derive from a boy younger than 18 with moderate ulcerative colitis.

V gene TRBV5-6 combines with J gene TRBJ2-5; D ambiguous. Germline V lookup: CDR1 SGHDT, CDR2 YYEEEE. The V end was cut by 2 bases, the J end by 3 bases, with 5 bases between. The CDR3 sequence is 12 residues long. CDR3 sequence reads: CASSFREETQYF. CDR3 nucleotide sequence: TGTGCCAGCAGCTTCCGAGAAGAGACCCAGTACTTC.

CDR3 in amino acids: CASSWTSGVVGELFF. For the CDR3, the DNA is TGTGCCAGCAGTTGGACTAGCGGGGTTGTCGGGGAGCTGTTTTTT. The gene calls are TRBV6-6 and TRBJ2-2; 12 bases are shared with TRBD2. Unmatched junction bases numbered 4, after V lost 4 bases and J lost 7 bases. This CDR3 is built from 15 residues. The germline V gene encodes CDR1 MNHNY and CDR2 SVGAGI (reference sequence).

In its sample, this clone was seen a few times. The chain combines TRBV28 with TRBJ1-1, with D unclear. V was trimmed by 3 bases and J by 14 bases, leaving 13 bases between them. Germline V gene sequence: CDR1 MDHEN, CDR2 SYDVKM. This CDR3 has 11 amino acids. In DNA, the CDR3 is TGTGCCAGCAGTTTTAGTAGCCTGCCCTTCTTT. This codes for CASSFSSLPFF.

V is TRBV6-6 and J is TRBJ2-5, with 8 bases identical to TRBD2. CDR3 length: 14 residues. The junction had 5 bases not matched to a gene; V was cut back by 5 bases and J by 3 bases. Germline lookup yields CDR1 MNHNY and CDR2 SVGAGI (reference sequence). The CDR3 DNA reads TGTGCCAGCAGTCCAGTTAGCGGGGAAGAGACCCAGTACTTC. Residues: CASSPVSGEETQYF.

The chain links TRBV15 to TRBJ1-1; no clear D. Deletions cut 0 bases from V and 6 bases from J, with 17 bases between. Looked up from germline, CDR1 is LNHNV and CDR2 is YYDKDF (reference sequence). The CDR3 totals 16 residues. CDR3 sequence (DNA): TGTGCCACCAGCAGAGATGTAGTTGAGAGACAATCTGAAGCTTTCTTT. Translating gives CATSRDVVERQSEAFF.

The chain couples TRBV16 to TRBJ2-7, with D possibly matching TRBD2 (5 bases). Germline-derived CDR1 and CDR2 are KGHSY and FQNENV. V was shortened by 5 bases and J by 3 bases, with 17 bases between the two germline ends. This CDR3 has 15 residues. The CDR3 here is CASSAPRGMGYEQYF. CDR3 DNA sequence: TGTGCCAGCAGCGCCCCTCGGGGTATGGGCTACGAGCAGTACTTC.

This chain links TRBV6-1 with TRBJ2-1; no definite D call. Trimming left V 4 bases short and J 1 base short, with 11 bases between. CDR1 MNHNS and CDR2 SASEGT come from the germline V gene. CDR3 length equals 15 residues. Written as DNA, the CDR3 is TGTGCCAGCAGTGTGGGCCTAGGATCCTACAATGAGCAGTTCTTC. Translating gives CASSVGLGSYNEQFF.

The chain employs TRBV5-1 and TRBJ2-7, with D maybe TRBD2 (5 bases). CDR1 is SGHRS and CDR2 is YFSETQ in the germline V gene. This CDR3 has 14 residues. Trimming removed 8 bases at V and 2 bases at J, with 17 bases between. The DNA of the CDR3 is TGCGCCAGTTCTCCCATCTCCGGGGCCTACGAGCAGTACTTC. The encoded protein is CASSPISGAYEQYF.

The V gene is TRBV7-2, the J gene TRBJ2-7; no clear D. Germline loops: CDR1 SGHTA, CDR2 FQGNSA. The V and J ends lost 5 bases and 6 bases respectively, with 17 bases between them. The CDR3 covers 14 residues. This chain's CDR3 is CASSLTGLLSEQYF. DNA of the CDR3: TGTGCCAGCAGCCTAACCGGCCTTTTGTCCGAGCAGTACTTC.